The 5 T cell receptor beta chains reported below all come from one sample, sequenced in a study of blood T cell repertoires in COVID-19. Here immunoSEQ multiplex PCR was the method, and the copy in TCRdb shows in-frame clones only, minus some. Of about 56,000 clones listed, 80% to 85% were seen once; the top ten hold 16%. The specimen sequenced was peripheral blood. The receptors here all came from a man aged 55 to 69 with COVID-19, enrolled during active disease.

The CDR3 loop reads CASSLMTGGGYTF. DNA for the CDR3: TGTGCCAGCAGTTTAATGACAGGGGGAGGCTACACCTTC. The rearrangement links TRBV12-3 or TRBV12-4 to TRBJ1-2, with 9 bases matching TRBD1. The CDR3 runs to 13 residues. Trimming at V came to 2 bases and at J to 8 bases, leaving 3 bases not matched to a gene.

This clone showed up just a few times. V and J are TRBV30 and TRBJ1-5, with D unclear. The germline V and J ends were trimmed by 2 bases and 0 bases, with 11 bases remaining between them. CDR1 is GTSNPN, CDR2 SVGIG, per germline (reference sequence). The CDR3 covers 15 residues. CDR3 DNA: TGTGCCTGGAGTAGACAAGTAAATAGCAATCAGCCCCAGCATTTT. It encodes CAWSRQVNSNQPQHF.

The rearrangement uses TRBV5-1 and TRBJ2-7, with D perhaps TRBD2 (7 bases). The V gene's germline CDR1 is SGHRS and CDR2 YFSETQ. The CDR3 is made up of 15 amino acids. Trimming cost V 0 bases and J 0 bases, with 10 bases left between them. The CDR3 DNA is TGCGCCAGCAGCTTGGAGGGGGGGAGCTCCTACGAGCAGTACTTC. This codes for CASSLEGGSSYEQYF.

This chain uses TRBV10-1 with TRBJ2-5, with 8 bases lining up with TRBD2. This CDR3 spans 13 amino acids. Germline CDR1 reads WNHNN; CDR2 reads SYGVQD (reference sequence). J lost 2 bases, V lost 5 bases, and 1 base had no gene match. In DNA form, the CDR3 reads TGCGCCAGCAGTAGCGGGAGACAAGAGACCCAGTACTTC. Translating it yields CASSSGRQETQYF.

The chain links TRBV11-2 to TRBJ2-2, with D perhaps TRBD1 (5 bases). Per germline, CDR1 SGHAT and CDR2 FQNNGV. V gave up 9 bases and J gave up 1 base, with 12 bases separating them. The CDR3 sequence is 14 residues long. CDR3 loop: CASARRGNTGELFF. CDR3 in DNA: TGTGCCAGTGCCCGTAGGGGGAACACCGGGGAGCTGTTTTTT. The whole variable domain, remainder taken from reference TRBV11-2 and TRBJ2-2, is EAGVAQSPRYKIIEKRQSVAFWCNPISGHATLYWYQQILGQGPKLLIQFQNNGVVDDSQLPKDRFSAERLKGVDSTLKIQPAKLEDSAVYLCASARRGNTGELFFGEGSRLTVL.